In its sample, the clone carrying this T cell receptor beta chain was seen many times. The antigen remains unidentified. The CDR3 contains 15 residues. Germline CDR1 reads GTSNPN; CDR2 reads SVGIG (reference sequence). Trimming removed 0 bases from V and 2 bases from J; junction bases left unmatched: 3. The data are from a study of T-cell reconstitution after alpha-beta-depleted transplantation in children. A TCRbeta library incorporating unique molecular identifiers was prepared. TCRdb re-called the PCR reads with MiXCR, one entry per CDR3 protein. This table holds 200,000 or so distinct CDR3 sequences, 6.3% found once. Regarding the study as a whole: Surviving recipient T cells and thymic progenitors underlay high day-60 TCRbeta diversity in some patients. In patients about two months after transplant, alpha-beta T cells reportedly arose from several hundred expanded graft clones. Fresh T-cell production supplied most of the T-cell counts and diversity seen one year after transplant.

The chain has TRBV30 and TRBJ2-1; 8 positions agree with TRBD1. The sequences come from PBMCs, collected before TCRalphabeta/CD19-depleted stem cell transplant. The receptor's source is a girl in the first two years of life with combined immunodeficiency, due to receive a stem cell transplant. The CDR3 loop is CAWSVLTGAYNEQFF. The CDR3 bases are TGTGCCTGGAGTGTCTTGACAGGGGCCTACAATGAGCAGTTCTTC.